The source of this TCR beta chain is a study of response to subunit inactivated influenza vaccine. The CDR3 is made up of 20 amino acids. The V gene lost 1 base and the J gene lost 0 bases, with 23 bases spanning the gap. CDR1 is SGHRS and CDR2 is YFSETQ in the germline V gene. This clonotype was picked up many times. TCRdb recomputed calls from the RT-PCR reads with MiXCR, one row per CDR3 protein. This table has about 520,000 distinct CDR3 sequences, about a tenth appearing once. The source of this sequence is a middle-aged man who received an inactivated influenza vaccine. The specimen comprised PBMCs from blood, sampled 35 to 45 days after vaccination. This chain links TRBV5-1 with TRBJ2-4; D is perhaps TRBD2 (5 bases). The CDR3 bases are TGCGCCAGCAGCTTGCGTATTACGTCCGGGAAGGGATCAGCCAAAAACATTCAGTACTTC. It yields the protein CASSLRITSGKGSAKNIQYF.